This T cell receptor beta chain was obtained from a study of blood T cell repertoires in COVID-19. Study overall: In Cohort 3, a recovered donor had either two negative PCRs, clearance, or symptom resolution.

Sequencing used immunoSEQ multiplex PCR; TCRdb keeps in-frame clones, though not all of them. The table includes hundreds of thousands of clones, more than 70% detected once. V lost 5 bases and J 7 bases, leaving 15 bases between the germline ends. From germline, CDR1 is SGHTA and CDR2 FQGTGA. This CDR3 is built from 14 residues. This TCR derives from a woman aged 55-70 years in a cohort exposed to, infected with or recovered from COVID-19 (not recorded which). Sequenced sample: PBMCs or T cells enriched from blood (not recorded which). The V call is TRBV7-3, the J call TRBJ2-1, with D perhaps TRBD2 (6 bases). The CDR3, as DNA: TGTGCCAGCAGCACACTGGGAGGAGTAAATGAGCAGTTCTTC. Its translation: CASSTLGGVNEQFF.